This T cell receptor (beta chain) comes out of a study of vaccination and CD4 T cells after COVID-19. CDR3 size: 17 residues. Trimming took off 0 bases at V and 7 bases at J, with 22 bases between the two ends. Germline V CDR1 and CDR2: SGHRS, YFSETQ. The treatment was: roughly 11-day PBMC culture with coronavirus spike peptide pools or control peptides (ViraFEST assay). Wells contained about 2 million PBMCs each, and these were cultured with about 9.9 IU/ml IL-2 and 9 to 10 ug/ml peptide pools. The Oncomine TCR Beta short-read assay sequenced DNA from cultured CD4+ T cells. TCRdb reanalysed the PCR reads using MiXCR and keeps one entry per CDR3 protein. The top ten clones hold around 15% of a sample with approximately 17,000 distinct CDR3 sequences, about 53% of them seen once. For this clonotype: Its target is not known.

This TCR was sampled from a human donor who had recovered from COVID-19. This rearrangement joins TRBV5-1 to TRBJ2-5; possibly TRBD1 for D (5 bases). The sample consisted of CD4+ T cells from blood, cultured in vitro. The chain's CDR3 is CASSLGTGAARVGTQYF. DNA for the CDR3: TGCGCCAGCAGCTTGGGAACTGGGGCCGCCCGCGTAGGGACCCAGTACTTC. Variable domain in full (rest from reference TRBV5-1 and TRBJ2-5): KAGVTQTPRYLIKTRGQQVTLSCSPISGHRSVSWYQQTPGQGLQFLFEYFSETQRNKGNFPGRFSGRQFSNSRSEMNVSTLELGDSALYLCASSLGTGAARVGTQYFGPGTRLLVL.